Listed below are T cell receptor beta chains from one sample, sequenced in a study of spatial heterogeneity in lung cancer. Each CDR3 protein is one row after TCRdb ran MiXCR on the 5' RACE reads. Here the sample spans about 3,600 distinct CDR3 sequences, roughly 10% being singletons. Sequenced here: lung tumor tissue, sampled at surgery. Receptors were obtained from a male donor with early-stage non-small cell lung cancer. The CDR3 runs from the conserved cysteine through the conserved F or W. D genes are given only for firm matches. For some rows the clone size is stated as once, few or many, or as a class when expanded; others skip it.

j_call d_call clone_size v_call cdr3_aa cdr3_nt
TRBJ2-7 TRBD1 medium-sized TRBV10-3 CAILSGQGGEQYF TGTGCCATATTATCGGGACAGGGAGGCGAGCAGTACTTC
TRBJ2-7 NA medium-sized TRBV6-2/TRBV6-3 CASSSLIDGSYEQYF TGTGCCAGCAGTTCCCTCATCGACGGTAGCTACGAGCAGTACTTC
TRBJ1-2 NA many TRBV4-1 CASSQERGYTF TGCGCCAGCAGCCAAGAGAGGGGCTACACCTTC
TRBJ2-7 TRBD1 many TRBV20-1 CSARGGTATYEQYF TGCAGTGCTAGAGGAGGGACAGCTACCTACGAGCAGTACTTC
TRBJ1-1 TRBD1 many TRBV20-1 CSASYGDRVNTEAFF TGCAGTGCCTCCTACGGCGACAGGGTCAACACTGAAGCTTTCTTT
TRBJ1-5 NA medium-sized TRBV27 CASSRAAVGQPQHF TGTGCCAGCAGTAGGGCGGCCGTCGGTCAGCCCCAGCATTTT
TRBJ2-7 NA NA TRBV29-1 CSVNLASRDKGYEQYF TGCAGCGTTAACCTAGCTTCCCGGGATAAGGGCTACGAGCAGTACTTC
TRBJ2-3 NA many TRBV28 CASSLSGGTDTQYF TGTGCCAGCAGTTTATCAGGGGGCACAGATACGCAGTATTTT
TRBJ1-5 TRBD1 medium-sized TRBV20-1 CSARGQQGVKNQPQHF TGCAGTGCTAGGGGCCAACAGGGGGTGAAGAATCAGCCCCAGCATTTT
TRBJ1-5 TRBD1 NA TRBV4-3 CASSQDDRDLQPQHF TGCGCCAGCAGCCAAGACGACAGGGATTTGCAGCCCCAGCATTTT
TRBJ2-3 TRBD2 many TRBV5-4 CASSLATGLVDRRTDTQYF TGTGCCAGCAGCTTGGCGACGGGACTAGTGGACCGTCGGACAGATACGCAGTATTTT
TRBJ1-5 NA medium-sized TRBV4-2 CASSQDGGGSNQPQHF TGTGCCAGCAGCCAAGACGGGGGGGGTAGCAATCAGCCCCAGCATTTT
TRBJ1-5 NA NA TRBV6-2/TRBV6-3 CASSTHRVTNQPQHF TGTGCCAGCAGTACCCACAGGGTAACCAATCAGCCCCAGCATTTT
TRBJ1-6 TRBD1 many TRBV18 CASSIRGQGAFSSPLHF TGTGCCAGCTCAATCAGAGGGCAGGGGGCCTTTAGCTCACCCCTCCACTTT
TRBJ1-5 TRBD1 medium-sized TRBV5-6 CASSPRWTGGPQPQHF TGTGCCAGCAGCCCCCGTTGGACAGGGGGCCCTCAGCCCCAGCATTTT
TRBJ1-2 NA medium-sized TRBV28 CASSPGSNYGYTF TGTGCCAGCAGTCCAGGTTCGAACTATGGCTACACCTTC
TRBJ2-7 NA NA TRBV27 CASSFGTEQYF TGTGCCAGCAGTTTCGGGACAGAGCAGTACTTC
TRBJ2-3 TRBD2 few TRBV7-9 CASSLIAGGRTDTQYF TGTGCCAGCAGCTTAATCGCGGGGGGGCGAACAGATACGCAGTATTTT
TRBJ2-5 TRBD2 many TRBV5-6 CASSLGTSAREETQYF TGTGCCAGCAGCTTGGGGACTAGCGCGAGGGAAGAGACCCAGTACTTC
TRBJ1-1 NA few TRBV20-1 CSASRAGSATEAFF TGCAGTGCTAGTAGGGCCGGTTCTGCGACTGAAGCTTTCTTT
TRBJ2-7 NA medium-sized TRBV20-1 CSARYPGGLYEQYF TGCAGTGCTAGATACCCCGGGGGCCTTTACGAGCAGTACTTC
TRBJ2-7 NA NA TRBV10-3 CAISPGGTYEQYF TGTGCCATCAGCCCAGGGGGGACCTACGAGCAGTACTTC
TRBJ2-7 NA medium-sized TRBV11-2 CASRSGSYEQYF TGTGCCAGCAGGTCAGGGTCCTACGAGCAGTACTTC
TRBJ2-1 NA many TRBV2 CASSSDGSSYNEQFF TGTGCCAGCAGCTCCGACGGCAGCTCCTACAATGAGCAGTTCTTC